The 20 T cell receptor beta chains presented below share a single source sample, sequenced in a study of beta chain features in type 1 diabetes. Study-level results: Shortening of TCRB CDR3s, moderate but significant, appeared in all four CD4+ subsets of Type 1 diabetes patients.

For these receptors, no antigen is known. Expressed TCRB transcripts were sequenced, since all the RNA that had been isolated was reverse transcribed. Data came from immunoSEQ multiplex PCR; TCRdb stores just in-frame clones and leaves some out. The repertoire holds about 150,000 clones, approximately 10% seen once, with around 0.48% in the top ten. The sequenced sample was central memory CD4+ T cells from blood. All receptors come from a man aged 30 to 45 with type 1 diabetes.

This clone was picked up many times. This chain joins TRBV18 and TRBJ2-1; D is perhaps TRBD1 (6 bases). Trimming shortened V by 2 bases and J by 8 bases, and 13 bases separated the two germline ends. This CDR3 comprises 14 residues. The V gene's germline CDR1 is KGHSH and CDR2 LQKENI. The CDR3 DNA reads TGTGCCAGCTCACCAAATTGGGGGCAGGATGAGCAGTTCTTC. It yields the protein CASSPNWGQDEQFF.

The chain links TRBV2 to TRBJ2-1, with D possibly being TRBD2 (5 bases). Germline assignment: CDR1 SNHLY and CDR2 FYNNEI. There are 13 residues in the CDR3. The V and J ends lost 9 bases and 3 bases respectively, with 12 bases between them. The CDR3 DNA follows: TGTGCCAGTGCACTAGAAGTCTACAATGAGCAGTTCTTC. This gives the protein CASALEVYNEQFF.

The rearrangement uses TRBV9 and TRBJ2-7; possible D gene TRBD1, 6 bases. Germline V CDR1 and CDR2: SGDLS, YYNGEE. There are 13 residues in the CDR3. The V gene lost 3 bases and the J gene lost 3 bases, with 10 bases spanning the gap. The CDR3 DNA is TGTGCCAGCAGCGACATACAGGGCTACGAGCAGTACTTC. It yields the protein CASSDIQGYEQYF.

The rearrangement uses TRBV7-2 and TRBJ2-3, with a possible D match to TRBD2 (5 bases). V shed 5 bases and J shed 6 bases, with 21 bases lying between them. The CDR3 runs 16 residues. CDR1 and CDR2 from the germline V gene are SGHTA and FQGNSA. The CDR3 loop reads CASSPSVGAALDTQYF. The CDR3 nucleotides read TGTGCCAGCAGCCCTTCGGTCGGAGCGGCACTGGATACGCAGTATTTT.

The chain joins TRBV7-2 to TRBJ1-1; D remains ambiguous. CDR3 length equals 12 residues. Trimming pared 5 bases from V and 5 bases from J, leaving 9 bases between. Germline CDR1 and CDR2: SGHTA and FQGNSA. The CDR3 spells CASSGQYTEAFF. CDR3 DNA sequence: TGTGCCAGCAGCGGGCAGTATACTGAAGCTTTCTTT.

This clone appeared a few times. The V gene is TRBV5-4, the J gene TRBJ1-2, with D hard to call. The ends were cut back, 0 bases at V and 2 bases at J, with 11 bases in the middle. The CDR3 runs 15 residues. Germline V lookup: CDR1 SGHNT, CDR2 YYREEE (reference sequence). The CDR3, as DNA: TGTGCCAGCAGCTTGGGAACGGGTTTCAACTATGGCTACACCTTC. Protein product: CASSLGTGFNYGYTF.

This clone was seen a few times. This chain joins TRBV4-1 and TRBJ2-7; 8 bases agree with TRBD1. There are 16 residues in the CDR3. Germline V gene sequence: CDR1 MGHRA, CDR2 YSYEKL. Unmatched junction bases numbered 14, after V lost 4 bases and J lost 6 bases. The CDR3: CASSRLSWSGGGEQYF. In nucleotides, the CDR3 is TGCGCCAGCAGCCGCCTTAGCTGGTCAGGGGGCGGCGAGCAGTACTTC.

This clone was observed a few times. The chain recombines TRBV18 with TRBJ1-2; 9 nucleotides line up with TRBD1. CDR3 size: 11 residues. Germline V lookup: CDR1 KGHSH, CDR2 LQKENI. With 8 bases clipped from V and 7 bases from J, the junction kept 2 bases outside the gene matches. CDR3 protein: CASGTGSGYTF. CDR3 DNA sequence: TGTGCCAGCGGGACAGGGAGTGGCTACACCTTC. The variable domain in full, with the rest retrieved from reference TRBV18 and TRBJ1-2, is NAGVMQNPRHLVRRRGQEARLRCSPMKGHSHVYWYRQLPEEGLKFMVYLQKENIIDESGMPKERFSAEFPKEGPSILRIQQVVRGDSAAYFCASGTGSGYTFGSGTRLTVV.

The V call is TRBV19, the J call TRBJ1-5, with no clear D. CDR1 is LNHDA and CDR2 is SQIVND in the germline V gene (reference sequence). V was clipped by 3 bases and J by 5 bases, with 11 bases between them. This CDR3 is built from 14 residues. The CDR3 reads CASSISGVDQPQHF. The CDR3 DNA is TGTGCCAGTAGTATTAGTGGAGTTGATCAGCCCCAGCATTTT.

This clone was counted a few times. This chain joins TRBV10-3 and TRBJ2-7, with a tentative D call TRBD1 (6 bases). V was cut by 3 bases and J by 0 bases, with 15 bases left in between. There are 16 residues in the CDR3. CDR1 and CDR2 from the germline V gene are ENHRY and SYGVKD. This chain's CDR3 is CAISDWSADSSYEQYF. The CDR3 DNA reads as TGTGCCATCAGTGATTGGTCCGCGGACAGCTCCTACGAGCAGTACTTC.

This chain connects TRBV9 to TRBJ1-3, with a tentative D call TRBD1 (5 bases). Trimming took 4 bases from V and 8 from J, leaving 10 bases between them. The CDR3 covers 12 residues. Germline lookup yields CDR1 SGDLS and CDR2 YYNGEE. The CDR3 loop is CASSPSRDTIYF. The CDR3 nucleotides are TGTGCCAGCAGCCCCTCCAGGGACACCATATATTTT.

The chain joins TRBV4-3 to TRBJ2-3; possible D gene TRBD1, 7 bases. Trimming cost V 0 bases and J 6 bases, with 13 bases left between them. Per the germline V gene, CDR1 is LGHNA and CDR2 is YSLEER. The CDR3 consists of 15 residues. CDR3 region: CASSQDPAGGDTQYF. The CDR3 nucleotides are TGCGCCAGCAGCCAAGATCCCGCAGGGGGGGATACGCAGTATTTT.

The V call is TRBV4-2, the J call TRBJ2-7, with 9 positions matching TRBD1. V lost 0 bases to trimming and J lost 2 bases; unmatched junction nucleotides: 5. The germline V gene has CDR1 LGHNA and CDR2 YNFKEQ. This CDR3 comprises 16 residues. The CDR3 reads CASSQDGQGITYEQYF. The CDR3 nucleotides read TGTGCCAGCAGCCAAGACGGACAGGGGATAACCTACGAGCAGTACTTC.

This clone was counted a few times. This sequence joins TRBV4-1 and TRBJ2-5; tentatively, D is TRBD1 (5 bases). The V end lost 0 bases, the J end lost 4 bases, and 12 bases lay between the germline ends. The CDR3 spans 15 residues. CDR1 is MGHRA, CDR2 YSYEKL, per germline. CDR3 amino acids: CASSQDLTGVETQYF. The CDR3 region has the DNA TGCGCCAGCAGCCAAGACTTAACAGGAGTAGAGACCCAGTACTTC.

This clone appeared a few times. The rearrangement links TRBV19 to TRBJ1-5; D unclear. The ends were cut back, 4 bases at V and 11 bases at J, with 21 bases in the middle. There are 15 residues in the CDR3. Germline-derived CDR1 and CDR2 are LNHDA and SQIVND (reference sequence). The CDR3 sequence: CASSTGDLISTAQHF. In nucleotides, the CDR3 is TGTGCCAGTAGTACCGGCGATCTAATAAGTACAGCCCAGCATTTT.

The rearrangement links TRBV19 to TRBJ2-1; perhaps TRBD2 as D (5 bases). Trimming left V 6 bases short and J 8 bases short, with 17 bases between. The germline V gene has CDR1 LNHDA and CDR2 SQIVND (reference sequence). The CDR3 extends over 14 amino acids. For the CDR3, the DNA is TGTGCCAGTAGCACCATCCAAACAGCGGATGAGCAGTTCTTC. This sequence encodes CASSTIQTADEQFF.

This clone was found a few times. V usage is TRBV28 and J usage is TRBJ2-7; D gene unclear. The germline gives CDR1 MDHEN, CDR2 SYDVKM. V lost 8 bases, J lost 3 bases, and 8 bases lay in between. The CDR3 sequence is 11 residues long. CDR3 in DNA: TGTGCCAGCGGTTCAGGCTACGAGCAGTACTTC. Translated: CASGSGYEQYF.

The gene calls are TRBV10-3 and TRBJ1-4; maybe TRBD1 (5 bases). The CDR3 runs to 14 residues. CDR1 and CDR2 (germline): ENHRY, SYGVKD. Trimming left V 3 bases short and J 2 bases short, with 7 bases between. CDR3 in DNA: TGTGCCATCAGTGACAAGGGGACTAATGAAAAACTGTTTTTT. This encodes CAISDKGTNEKLFF.

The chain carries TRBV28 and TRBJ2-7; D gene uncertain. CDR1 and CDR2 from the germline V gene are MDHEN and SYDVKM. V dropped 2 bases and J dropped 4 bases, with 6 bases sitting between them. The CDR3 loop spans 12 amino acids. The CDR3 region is CASSLLGYEQYF. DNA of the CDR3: TGTGCCAGCAGTTTACTCGGGTACGAGCAGTACTTC.

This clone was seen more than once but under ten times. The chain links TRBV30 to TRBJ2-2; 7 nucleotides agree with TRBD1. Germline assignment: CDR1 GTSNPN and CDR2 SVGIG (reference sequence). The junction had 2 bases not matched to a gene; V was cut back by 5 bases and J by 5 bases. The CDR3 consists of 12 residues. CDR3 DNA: TGTGCCTGGTCACAGGGGACCGGGGAGCTGTTTTTT. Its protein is CAWSQGTGELFF.